The subject of this entry is one T cell receptor beta chain. Antigen unknown. The CDR3 is 13 amino acids. V gave up 5 bases and J gave up 1 base, with 7 bases separating them. Per germline, CDR1 SEHNR and CDR2 FQNEAQ (reference sequence). This specimen comes from a study of OX40 agonist ivuxolimab in advanced cancers. About the study: Given to patients was ivuxolimab, an agonistic anti-OX40 (CD134) antibody. Past anti-PD-1, anti-PD-L1 or anti-CTLA-4 therapy was accepted, and 40% to 50% had received some. While on treatment, patients had intravenous ivuxolimab at 0.01 to 10 mg/kg every 2 weeks.

Study-wide findings and caveats: Expanded clones were, on average, more numerous among CD8+ T cells than CD4+.

Repertoires were generated with immunoSEQ multiplex PCR, while TCRdb's copy carries only in-frame clones and drops some. This sample has fewer than 85,000 clones; under 95% occur once, and the top ten carry roughly 0.4%. This receptor was identified in an adult with an advanced solid tumor such as melanoma, head and neck, liver or kidney cancer. This chain uses TRBV7-9 with TRBJ2-3; D uncertain. This sample comprised CD4+ or CD8+ T cells sorted from blood, obtained in a trial of the OX40 agonist ivuxolimab. The CDR3 loop reads CASSTAGTDTQYF. Here the CDR3 DNA reads TGTGCCAGCAGCACGGCCGGCACAGATACGCAGTATTTT. Complete variable domain (other parts from reference TRBV7-9 and TRBJ2-3): DTGVSQNPRHKITKRGQNVTFRCDPISEHNRLYWYRQTLGQGPEFLTYFQNEAQLEKSRLLSDRFSAERPKGSFSTLEIQRTEQGDSAMYLCASSTAGTDTQYFGPGTRLTVL.